Below, 28 T cell receptor beta chains from the same sample are listed, as sequenced in a study of vaccination and CD4 T cells after COVID-19. Regarding treatment: approximately nine-day PBMC culture with coronavirus spike peptide pools or control peptides (ViraFEST assay). Cultured CD4+ T-cell DNA underwent Oncomine TCR Beta short-read sequencing. TCRdb reprocessed the PCR reads via MiXCR and lists one record per CDR3 protein. The sample includes over 10,000 distinct CDR3 sequences, roughly four fifths seen only once; the top ten take roughly 19%. These receptors lack a known antigen. The sequenced material came from CD4+ T cells from blood, cultured in vitro. The receptors were gathered from a human donor who had recovered from COVID-19.

This clonotype appeared a single time. V and J are TRBV7-8 and TRBJ2-1, with a weak D call TRBD1 (5 bases). Germline CDR1 is SGHVS and CDR2 is FQNEAQ. V lost 4 bases and J 6 bases, leaving 10 bases between the germline ends. The CDR3 is 13 residues long. The CDR3 protein is CASSSLGANEQFF. For the CDR3, the DNA is TGTGCCAGCAGCTCGCTAGGGGCCAATGAGCAGTTCTTC. Filled out from reference TRBV7-8 and TRBJ2-1, the complete variable domain reads GAGVSQSPRYKVAKRGQDVALRCDPISGHVSLFWYQQALGQGPEFLTYFQNEAQLDKSGLPSDRFFAERPEGSVSTLKIQRTQQEDSAVYLCASSSLGANEQFFGPGTRLTVL.

The rearrangement links TRBV6-2 or TRBV6-3 to TRBJ2-3; TRBD2 aligns across 7 bases. CDR3 length: 16 residues. The V gene end was trimmed by 5 bases and the J gene end by 3 bases; junction bases not matched to a gene: 11. Germline V gene data show CDR1 as MNHEY and CDR2 as SVGEGT. The DNA of the CDR3 is TGTGCCAGCAGTGATGTCCCTAGCGGTTTTACAGATACGCAGTATTTT. This sequence encodes CASSDVPSGFTDTQYF.

V and J are TRBV7-2 and TRBJ1-6, with TRBD1 as a possible D gene (5 bases). The CDR3 is 14 residues long. In germline, CDR1 is SGHTA, CDR2 FQGNSA. Trimming removed 4 bases at V and 4 bases at J, with 8 bases between. CDR3 DNA sequence: TGTGCCAGCAGCTCGGGACGGTATAATTCACCCCTCCACTTT. Its translation is CASSSGRYNSPLHF.

V is TRBV7-9 and J is TRBJ1-2, with 9 bases identical to TRBD1. The CDR3 contains 15 residues. Per germline, CDR1 SEHNR and CDR2 FQNEAQ (reference sequence). Trimming removed 2 bases from V and 8 bases from J; junction bases left unmatched: 9. The CDR3 reads CASSLTGTGNEGYTF. The CDR3, as DNA: TGTGCCAGCAGCTTAACCGGGACAGGGAATGAGGGCTACACCTTC.

Comment on this clonotype: The junction does not match germline at one end; this may be a read error. The rearrangement links TRBV7-9 to TRBJ2-3, with unresolved D. CDR1 is SEHNR, CDR2 FQNEAQ, per germline (reference sequence). This CDR3 is built from 12 residues. CDR3 in DNA: TGCGCCAGCAGCCCCCTAATAGATACGCAGTATTTT. Amino acids: CASSPLIDTQYF.

This clonotype was observed a single time. The chain has TRBV7-2 and TRBJ2-5, with 9 bases matching TRBD1. This CDR3 spans 13 amino acids. The ends lost 11 bases at V and 5 bases at J; junction bases unmatched: 9. Germline V gene lookup returns CDR1 SGHTA and CDR2 FQGNSA. The chain's CDR3 is CAFSQGARETQYF. In DNA form, the CDR3 reads TGTGCCTTTTCACAGGGGGCTCGGGAGACCCAGTACTTC.

This clonotype has a handful of counts. This sequence joins TRBV20-1 and TRBJ2-5, with D perhaps matching TRBD2 (5 bases). There are 13 residues in the CDR3. Germline CDR1 DFQATT, CDR2 SNEGSKA (reference sequence). Trimming left V 3 bases short and J 7 bases short, with 15 bases between. CDR3 sequence: CSASVDGERTQYF. The DNA for the CDR3 is TGCAGTGCTAGTGTCGACGGGGAACGGACCCAGTACTTC.

This chain connects TRBV5-6 to TRBJ2-5; TRBD2 might be the D (5 bases). Germline V lookup: CDR1 SGHDT, CDR2 YYEEEE. Trimming removed 1 base at V and 4 bases at J, with 17 bases between. The CDR3 spans 16 residues. CDR3 in amino acids: CASSLYSGKTSETQYF. The CDR3 nucleotides read TGTGCCAGCAGCTTGTACAGCGGAAAAACCTCAGAGACCCAGTACTTC.

J is TRBJ1-6 and V is TRBV10-3; perhaps TRBD1 as D (6 bases). Trimming cost V 3 bases and J 10 bases, with 10 bases left between them. The CDR3 is 13 amino acids. Germline CDR1 reads ENHRY; CDR2 reads SYGVKD. CDR3 coding DNA: TGTGCCATCAGTGACCCCAGGGGCTCACCCCTCCACTTT. It encodes CAISDPRGSPLHF.

This rearrangement joins TRBV27 to TRBJ2-4, with 13 bases identical to TRBD2. V shed 5 bases, J shed 6 bases, and the junction held 7 bases outside the gene matches. The length of the CDR3 is 16 residues. CDR1 is MNHEY and CDR2 is SMNVEV in the germline V gene (reference sequence). The CDR3 protein is CASSTRTSGSLNIQYF. CDR3 DNA: TGTGCCAGCAGTACTCGGACTAGCGGGAGCCTAAACATTCAGTACTTC.

This chain uses TRBV20-1 with TRBJ2-5; D not resolved. This CDR3 spans 11 amino acids. The V and J ends lost 5 bases and 1 base respectively, with 5 bases between them. Germline loops: CDR1 DFQATT, CDR2 SNEGSKA (reference sequence). CDR3 sequence: CSAGSQETQYF. Here the CDR3 DNA reads TGCAGTGCTGGGTCCCAAGAGACCCAGTACTTC.

The chain uses TRBV7-9 and TRBJ1-6; 7 nucleotides align to TRBD1. The CDR3 covers 14 residues. CDR1 SEHNR and CDR2 FQNEAQ come from the germline V gene (reference sequence). V dropped 4 bases and J dropped 12; count of bases not matched to a gene: 9. CDR3 sequence reads: CASSSERQGGPLHF. Written as DNA, the CDR3 is TGTGCCAGCAGCTCAGAAAGACAGGGAGGACCCCTCCACTTT.

V and J are TRBV19 and TRBJ2-5, with D possibly being TRBD1 or TRBD2 (5 bases each). There are 16 residues in the CDR3. The V gene's germline CDR1 is LNHDA and CDR2 SQIVND (reference sequence). V was pared by 3 bases and J by 7 bases, with 21 bases between. In DNA, the CDR3 is TGTGCCAGTAGTATGGTCGGGCAGGGTGTTCGGGGGACCCAGTACTTC. Its protein is CASSMVGQGVRGTQYF. The variable domain in full, completed from reference TRBV19 and TRBJ2-5, reads DGGITQSPKYLFRKEGQNVTLSCEQNLNHDAMYWYRQDPGQGLRLIYYSQIVNDFQKGDIAEGYSVSREKKESFPLTVTSAQKNPTAFYLCASSMVGQGVRGTQYFGPGTRLLVL.

V gene TRBV15 combines with J gene TRBJ2-5; 13 bases fit TRBD2. This CDR3 is 17 amino acids long. The junction had 6 bases not matched to a gene; V was cut back by 2 bases and J by 3 bases. CDR1 and CDR2 (germline): LNHNV, YYDKDF (reference sequence). The CDR3 sequence is CATSRTGLAGSKETQYF. DNA for the CDR3: TGTGCCACCAGCAGAACGGGACTAGCGGGGTCGAAAGAGACCCAGTACTTC. Together with reference TRBV15 and TRBJ2-5, the CDR3 gives the full variable domain: DAMVIQNPRYQVTQFGKPVTLSCSQTLNHNVMYWYQQKSSQAPKLLFHYYDKDFNNEADTPDNFQSRRPNTSFCFLDIRSPGLGDTAMYLCATSRTGLAGSKETQYFGPGTRLLVL.

The chain uses TRBV7-2 and TRBJ2-1; 14 bases are shared with TRBD2. V lost 5 bases to trimming and J lost 8 bases; unmatched junction nucleotides: 8. The CDR3 has 16 amino acids. Germline V gene lookup returns CDR1 SGHTA and CDR2 FQGNSA. CDR3 nucleotides: TGTGCCAGCAGCCTTCCCGGGACTAGCGGGAGTTATGAGCAGTTCTTC. Its translation is CASSLPGTSGSYEQFF.

The chain is built from TRBV20-1 and TRBJ2-2; the D gene is possibly TRBD1 (5 bases). There are 14 residues in the CDR3. Germline CDR1 is DFQATT and CDR2 is SNEGSKA (reference sequence). V gave up 1 base and J gave up 7 bases, with 13 bases separating them. The CDR3 spells CSARGQWSSGELFF. The CDR3 DNA is TGCAGTGCTAGAGGACAGTGGTCAAGCGGGGAGCTGTTTTTT.

The chain joins TRBV19 to TRBJ2-7; 8 bases agree with TRBD1. The V gene end was trimmed by 5 bases and the J gene end by 4 bases; junction bases not matched to a gene: 4. The CDR3 runs 13 residues. CDR1 is LNHDA, CDR2 SQIVND, per germline (reference sequence). CDR3 region: CASSADRGYEQYF. The CDR3 bases are TGTGCCAGTAGTGCCGACAGGGGTTACGAGCAGTACTTC.

The V and J genes are TRBV28 and TRBJ2-7; possible D gene TRBD1, 5 bases. The CDR3 is 12 amino acids. Germline V gives CDR1 MDHEN, CDR2 SYDVKM. V was cut by 5 bases and J by 9 bases, with 14 bases left in between. CDR3 in amino acids: CASSPPGLGQYF. The CDR3 region has the DNA TGTGCCAGCAGTCCCCCAGGGCTTGGGCAGTACTTC.

The rearrangement joins TRBV6-2 or TRBV6-3 to TRBJ2-7, with 7 nucleotides matching TRBD1. CDR1 is MNHEY, CDR2 SVGEGT, per germline. The V gene end was trimmed by 0 bases and the J gene end by 1 base; junction bases not matched to a gene: 3. The CDR3 totals 15 residues. The CDR3 loop reads CASSYSTGISYEQYF. As DNA, the CDR3 is TGTGCCAGCAGTTACTCGACAGGGATTTCCTACGAGCAGTACTTC.

This clonotype was seen a few times. V is TRBV11-2 and J is TRBJ1-1; D is uncertain. Per germline, CDR1 SGHAT and CDR2 FQNNGV. The V end was cut by 5 bases, the J end by 4 bases, with 17 bases between. The CDR3 sequence is 15 residues long. The CDR3 region has the DNA TGTGCCAGCAGCCAGAGGCTAGGAATTCGCACTGAAGCTTTCTTT. This encodes CASSQRLGIRTEAFF.

The chain links TRBV24-1 to TRBJ1-1; D possibly corresponds to TRBD1 (6 bases). Germline assignment: CDR1 KGHDR and CDR2 SFDVKD. Trimming cost V 4 bases and J 10 bases, with 18 bases left between them. The CDR3 runs to 14 residues. Here the CDR3 reads CATSETGMGGGAFF. The CDR3 region has the DNA TGTGCCACCAGTGAAACAGGGATGGGGGGAGGAGCTTTCTTT.

This clonotype was detected once. CDR3 DNA sequence: TGTGCCTGGGGAAGGACTAGCGGGTCGGTAGATACGCAGTATTTT. As protein: CAWGRTSGSVDTQYF. The chain combines TRBV30 with TRBJ2-3; TRBD2 agrees at 11 bases. V gave up 5 bases and J gave up 5 bases; unmatched junction bases: 9. Germline V gene sequence: CDR1 GTSNPN, CDR2 SVGIG (reference sequence). The CDR3 loop spans 15 amino acids.

This clonotype was seen just once. CDR3 bases: TGCAGTGCTAGAGATATATCCAGGGGGAACACTGAAGCTTTCTTT. Amino acids: CSARDISRGNTEAFF. The V gene is TRBV20-1, the J gene TRBJ1-1; a possible D gene is TRBD1 (6 bases). V was shortened by 0 bases and J by 1 base, with 12 bases between the two germline ends. Germline loops: CDR1 DFQATT, CDR2 SNEGSKA (reference sequence). This CDR3 comprises 15 residues.

The V gene is TRBV7-2, the J gene TRBJ2-3, with D hard to call. The CDR3 runs to 13 residues. Trimming cost V 2 bases and J 3 bases, with 6 bases left between them. In germline, CDR1 is SGHTA, CDR2 FQGNSA. Here the CDR3 reads CASSLPPTDTQYF. In nucleotides, the CDR3 is TGTGCCAGCAGCTTACCCCCTACAGATACGCAGTATTTT.

Remarks on this clonotype: Relative to the germline gene, one junction end is altered; a read error may explain this. This chain uses TRBV7-8 with TRBJ1-1; unclear D gene. The CDR3 has 16 residues. CDR1 is SGHVS, CDR2 FQNEAQ, per germline. CDR3 sequence: CASSLVRTGVGTKAFF. In nucleotides, the CDR3 is TGTGCCAGCAGCTTAGTCAGGACGGGTGTAGGCACTAAAGCTTTCTTT. The whole variable domain, remainder taken from reference TRBV7-8 and TRBJ1-1, is GAGVSQSPRYKVAKRGQDVALRCDPISGHVSLFWYQQALGQGPEFLTYFQNEAQLDKSGLPSDRFFAERPEGSVSTLKIQRTQQEDSAVYLCASSLVRTGVGTKAFFGQGTRLTVV.

This rearrangement joins TRBV29-1 to TRBJ2-1; 8 bases are a match to TRBD2. The V gene end was trimmed by 6 bases and the J gene end by 6 bases; junction bases not matched to a gene: 7. Germline loops: CDR1 SQVTM, CDR2 ANQGSEA. The CDR3 spans 13 residues. This CDR3 reads CSVNGLARNEQFF. CDR3 nucleotides: TGCAGCGTGAACGGACTAGCCCGCAATGAGCAGTTCTTC.

The chain employs TRBV7-9 and TRBJ1-2; D possibly corresponds to TRBD1 (6 bases). The V gene lost 5 bases and the J gene lost 5 bases, with 18 bases spanning the gap. CDR3 length: 15 amino acids. Germline V lookup: CDR1 SEHNR, CDR2 FQNEAQ (reference sequence). The CDR3 sequence: CASSTNHRVPYGYTF. The CDR3 DNA is TGTGCCAGCAGCACGAACCACAGGGTCCCTTATGGCTACACCTTC.

This clonotype was found a few times. The chain combines TRBV27 with TRBJ2-2, with TRBD1 identical over 7 bases. Germline V gives CDR1 MNHEY, CDR2 SMNVEV (reference sequence). V gave up 3 bases and J gave up 5 bases; unmatched junction bases: 6. CDR3 length equals 15 residues. The CDR3 DNA sequence: TGTGCCAGCAGTTTTGACAGGGTACGGACCGGGGAGCTGTTTTTT. Protein: CASSFDRVRTGELFF.